This T cell receptor beta chain was sequenced in a study of T cell repertoires in cytomegalovirus infection. At least ten counts were recorded for this clonotype. Its antigen is unknown. In TCRdb, the reads were re-called with MiXCR into one record per CDR3 protein. In the table there are approximately 110,000 distinct CDR3 sequences, more than 30% of which are singletons. There are 14 residues in the CDR3. CDR1 and CDR2 from the germline V gene are MDHEN and SYDVKM. The V and J ends lost 5 bases and 5 bases, in that order; junction bases with no gene match: 7. Sequences were derived from CD8+ T cells from cultured PBMCs, sampled from culture after CMV antigen stimulation. The origin of this receptor is a human donor in good health (CMV status not recorded). Some clones in this sample may be carry-over from other donors' samples. V is TRBV28 and J is TRBJ1-2, with TRBD1 matching over 8 bases. DNA for the CDR3: TGTGCCAGCAGTCCTCCGGGACAGGCTTATGGCTACACCTTC. It translates to CASSPPGQAYGYTF.